The 5 T cell receptor beta chains below all came from one sample that was sequenced in a study of blood T cell repertoires in COVID-19. Produced via immunoSEQ multiplex PCR; TCRdb's table is partial and in-frame only. Of some 150,000 clones detected, 65% to 90% appear once; the ten largest clones hold around a tenth. What was sequenced was peripheral blood. The receptors shown here come from a woman aged 45-65 years with acute or convalescent COVID-19.

The V call is TRBV6-5, the J call TRBJ1-2, with TRBD1 identical over 9 bases. The V segment lost 7 bases and the J segment 4 bases; nucleotides outside the gene matches: 10. The CDR3 runs to 15 residues. CDR1 MNHEY and CDR2 SVGAGI come from the germline V gene. In DNA, the CDR3 is TGTGCCAGCACGTCGACAGGGGGGGATGGCTATGGCTACACCTTC. This encodes CASTSTGGDGYGYTF.

This chain connects TRBV7-9 to TRBJ1-4; 8 bases agree with TRBD1. This CDR3 contains 17 residues. Germline loops: CDR1 SEHNR, CDR2 FQNEAQ (reference sequence). V shed 4 bases and J 4 bases; nucleotides not matched to a gene: 11. The CDR3 spells CASSYRGSLPFNEKLFF. The CDR3 region has the DNA TGTGCCAGCAGCTACAGGGGGTCCCTTCCTTTTAATGAAAAACTGTTTTTT.

The chain uses TRBV7-9 and TRBJ1-2, with D uncertain. V was trimmed by 6 bases and J by 0 bases, leaving 8 bases between them. CDR3 length: 13 amino acids. From germline, CDR1 is SEHNR and CDR2 FQNEAQ (reference sequence). The CDR3 DNA reads as TGTGCCAGCAGTAGGACTACTAACTATGGCTACACCTTC. Protein product: CASSRTTNYGYTF.

The V gene is TRBV7-8, the J gene TRBJ1-6; no firm D call. The V and J ends lost 4 bases and 4 bases respectively, with 11 bases between them. The CDR3 is 15 residues long. Germline V gene data show CDR1 as SGHVS and CDR2 as FQNEAQ. In nucleotides, the CDR3 is TGTGCCAGCAGCTCCGGGTCATATTATAATTCACCCCTCCACTTT. Protein: CASSSGSYYNSPLHF.

This clone was picked up one time. The rearrangement uses TRBV19 and TRBJ1-6; TRBD1 agrees at 7 bases. The CDR3 covers 15 residues. After removal of 5 bases from V and 6 bases from J, the junction contained 7 bases not matched to a gene. Germline CDR1 and CDR2: LNHDA and SQIVND (reference sequence). The CDR3 DNA sequence: TGTGCCAGTAGTTCGCGGGACAGAGTTAATTCACCCCTCCACTTT. Translated: CASSSRDRVNSPLHF.